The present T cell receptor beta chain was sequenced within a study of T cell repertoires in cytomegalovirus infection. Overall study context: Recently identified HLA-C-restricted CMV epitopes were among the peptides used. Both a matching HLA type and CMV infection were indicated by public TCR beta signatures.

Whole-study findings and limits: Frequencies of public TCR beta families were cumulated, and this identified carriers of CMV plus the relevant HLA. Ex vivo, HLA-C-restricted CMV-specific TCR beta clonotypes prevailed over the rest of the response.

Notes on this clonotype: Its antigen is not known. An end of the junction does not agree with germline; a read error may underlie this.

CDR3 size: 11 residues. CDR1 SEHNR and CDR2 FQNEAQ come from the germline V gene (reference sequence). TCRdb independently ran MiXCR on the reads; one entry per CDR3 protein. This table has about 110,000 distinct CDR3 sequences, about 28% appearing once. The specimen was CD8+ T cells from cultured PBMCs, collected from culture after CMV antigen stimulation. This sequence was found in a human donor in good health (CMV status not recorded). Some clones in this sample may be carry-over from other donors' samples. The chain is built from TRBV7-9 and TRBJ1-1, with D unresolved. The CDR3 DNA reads TGTGCCATCTCCGCGGGCACTGTAGCTTTCTTT. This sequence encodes CAISAGTVAFF.